The 4 T cell receptor beta chains listed next were all sequenced from one sample in a study of T cells in Graves' hyperthyroidism and ophthalmopathy. Researchers took RNA transcripts and amplified the TCR beta CDR3 regions from them. The TCR CDR3 was amplified in a first-round RT-PCR using the HTBI primer set. TCRdb reprocessed the multiplex PCR reads via MiXCR and lists one record per CDR3 protein. The data hold about 260,000 distinct CDR3 sequences, with less than 30% observed a single time. Sequencing was carried out using blood. These receptors came from a man in his forties with Graves' hyperthyroidism that later progressed to Graves' ophthalmopathy.

CDR3 protein: CAWSGLSWETQYF. The CDR3, as DNA: TGTGCCTGGAGTGGGCTCTCCTGGGAGACCCAGTACTTC. The chain links TRBV30 to TRBJ2-5; D gene ambiguous. CDR1 is GTSNPN, CDR2 SVGIG, per germline (reference sequence). CDR3 length equals 13 residues. Deletions cut 1 base from V and 5 bases from J, with 11 bases between.

The sample holds many counts of this clonotype. This sequence joins TRBV5-1 and TRBJ2-2; D is unresolved. The CDR3 is 15 residues long. Germline CDR1 reads SGHRS; CDR2 reads YFSETQ. V dropped 4 bases and J dropped 3 bases, with 13 bases sitting between them. For the CDR3, the DNA is TGCGCCAGCAGCCCAGTCCTCCCGGACACCGGGGAGCTGTTTTTT. It specifies CASSPVLPDTGELFF.

Many counts were recorded for this clonotype. The chain has TRBV10-2 and TRBJ1-1; 10 nucleotides align to TRBD1. The CDR3 is made up of 14 amino acids. Germline trimming cut 8 bases from V and 6 bases from J; bases unmatched to any gene: 9. Germline-derived CDR1 and CDR2 are WSHSY and SAAADI. For the CDR3, the DNA is TGCGCCAGCGGGGACAGGGGCCTAGGGTCTGAAGCTTTCTTT. Amino acids: CASGDRGLGSEAFF.

V and J are TRBV6-1 and TRBJ1-1; 9 nucleotides agree with TRBD1. The germline CDR1 and CDR2 sequences are MNHNS and SASEGT. This CDR3 has 16 amino acids. The V and J ends lost 5 bases and 0 bases, in that order; junction bases with no gene match: 7. Here the CDR3 DNA reads TGTGCCAGCAGTCCACAGGGGGCGCGGGTGAACACTGAAGCTTTCTTT. Protein: CASSPQGARVNTEAFF.